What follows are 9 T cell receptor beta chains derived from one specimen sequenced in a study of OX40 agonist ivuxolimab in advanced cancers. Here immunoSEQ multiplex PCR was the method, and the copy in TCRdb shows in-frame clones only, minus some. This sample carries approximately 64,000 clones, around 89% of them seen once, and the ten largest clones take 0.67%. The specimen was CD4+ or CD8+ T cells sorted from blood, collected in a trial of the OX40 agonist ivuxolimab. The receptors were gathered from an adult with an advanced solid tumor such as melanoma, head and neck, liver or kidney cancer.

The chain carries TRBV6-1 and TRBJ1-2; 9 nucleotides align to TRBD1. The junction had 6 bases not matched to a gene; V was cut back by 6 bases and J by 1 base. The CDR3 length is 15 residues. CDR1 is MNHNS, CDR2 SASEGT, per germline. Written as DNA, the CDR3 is TGTGCCAGCAGGACACAGGGGGCGTTTAACTATGGCTACACCTTC. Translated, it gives CASRTQGAFNYGYTF.

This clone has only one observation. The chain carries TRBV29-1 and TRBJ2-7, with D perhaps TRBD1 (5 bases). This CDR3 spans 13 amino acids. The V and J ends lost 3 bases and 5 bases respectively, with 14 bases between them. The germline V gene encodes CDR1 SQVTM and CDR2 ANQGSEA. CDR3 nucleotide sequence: TGCAGCGTTGACCCATGGGGCGCAAACGAGCAGTACTTC. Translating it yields CSVDPWGANEQYF.

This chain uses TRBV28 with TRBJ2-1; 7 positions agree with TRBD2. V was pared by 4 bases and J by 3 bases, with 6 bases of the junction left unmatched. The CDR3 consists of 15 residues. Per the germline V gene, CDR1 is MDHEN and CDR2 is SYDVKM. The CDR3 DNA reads TGTGCCAGCAGTTATAGGTCTAGCGGCTACAATGAGCAGTTCTTC. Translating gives CASSYRSSGYNEQFF.

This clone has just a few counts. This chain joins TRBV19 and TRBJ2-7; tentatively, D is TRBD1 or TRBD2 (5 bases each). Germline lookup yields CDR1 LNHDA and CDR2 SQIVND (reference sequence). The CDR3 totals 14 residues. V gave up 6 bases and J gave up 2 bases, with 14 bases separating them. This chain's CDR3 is CASSPGPYTYEQYF. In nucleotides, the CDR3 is TGTGCCAGTAGCCCGGGACCATACACCTACGAGCAGTACTTC.

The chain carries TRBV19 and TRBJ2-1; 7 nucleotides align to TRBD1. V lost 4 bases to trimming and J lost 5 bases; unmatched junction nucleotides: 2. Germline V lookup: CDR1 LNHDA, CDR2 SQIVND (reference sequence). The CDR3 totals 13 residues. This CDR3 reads CASSTGQNNEQFF. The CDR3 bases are TGTGCCAGTAGTACGGGACAGAACAATGAGCAGTTCTTC.

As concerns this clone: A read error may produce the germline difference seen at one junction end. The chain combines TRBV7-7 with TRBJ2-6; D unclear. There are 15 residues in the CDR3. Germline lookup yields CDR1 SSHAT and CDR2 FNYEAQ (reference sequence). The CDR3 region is CASSRGDSGANVLTF. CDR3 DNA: TGTGCTAGCAGCCGTGGGGACTCTGGGGCCAACGTCCTGACTTTC.

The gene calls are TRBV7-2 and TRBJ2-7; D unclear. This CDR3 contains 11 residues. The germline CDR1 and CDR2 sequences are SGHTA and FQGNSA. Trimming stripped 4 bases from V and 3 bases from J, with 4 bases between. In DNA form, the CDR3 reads TGTGCCAGCAGCTACGTCTACGAGCAGTACTTC. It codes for CASSYVYEQYF.

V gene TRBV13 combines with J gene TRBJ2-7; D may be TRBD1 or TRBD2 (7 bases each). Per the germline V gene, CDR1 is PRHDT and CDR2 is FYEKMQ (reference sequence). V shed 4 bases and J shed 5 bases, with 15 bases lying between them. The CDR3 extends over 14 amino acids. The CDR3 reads CASSSRGGGHEQYF. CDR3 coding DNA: TGTGCCAGCAGCTCCCGGGGAGGGGGCCACGAGCAGTACTTC.

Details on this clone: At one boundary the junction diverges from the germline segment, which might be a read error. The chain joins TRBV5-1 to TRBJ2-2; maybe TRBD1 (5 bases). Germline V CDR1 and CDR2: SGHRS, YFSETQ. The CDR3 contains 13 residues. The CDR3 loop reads CASSTGSTEELFF. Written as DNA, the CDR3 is TGCGCCAGCAGCACAGGATCGACCGAGGAGCTGTTTTTT.